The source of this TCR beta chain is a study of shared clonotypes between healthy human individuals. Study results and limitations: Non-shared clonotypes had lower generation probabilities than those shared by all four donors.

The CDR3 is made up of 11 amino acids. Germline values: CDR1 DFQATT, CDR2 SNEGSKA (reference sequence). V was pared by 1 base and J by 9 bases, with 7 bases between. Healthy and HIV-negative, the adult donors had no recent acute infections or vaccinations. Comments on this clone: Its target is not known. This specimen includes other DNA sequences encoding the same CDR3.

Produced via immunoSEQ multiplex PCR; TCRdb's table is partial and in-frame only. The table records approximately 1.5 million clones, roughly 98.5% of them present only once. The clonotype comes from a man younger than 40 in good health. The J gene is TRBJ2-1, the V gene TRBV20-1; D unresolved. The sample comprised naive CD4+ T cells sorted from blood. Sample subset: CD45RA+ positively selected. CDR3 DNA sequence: TGCAGTGCTAGAGGAAGGAGTGAGCAGTTCTTC. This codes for CSARGRSEQFF.